This entry lists 2 T cell receptor beta chains sequenced from one sample in a study of T cell responses to AZD1222 COVID-19 vaccine. This table comes from immunoSEQ multiplex PCR, and its TCRdb copy is limited to in-frame clones, with some not included. The data contain about 73,000 clones, 70% to 90% of them singletons. The material sequenced was peripheral blood, taken on day 0 of AZD1222 vaccination. These receptors came from an adult in good health.

In regard to this clone: The same CDR3 can be traced to other DNA sequences in this sample. This chain links TRBV5-1 with TRBJ2-6; tentative D call: TRBD2 (5 bases). The CDR3 covers 15 residues. Germline V gives CDR1 SGHRS, CDR2 YFSETQ. V lost 2 bases and J lost 1, with 7 bases in between. The CDR3 sequence is CASSLGGSGANVLTF. CDR3 nucleotide sequence: TGCGCCAGCAGCTTAGGAGGATCTGGGGCCAACGTCCTGACTTTC.

The chain is built from TRBV10-3 and TRBJ2-3; D is unresolved. Germline assignment: CDR1 ENHRY and CDR2 SYGVKD. This CDR3 is 13 amino acids long. Trimming cost V 6 bases and J 3 bases, with 10 bases left between them. CDR3 sequence reads: CAIRGLETDTQYF. CDR3 nucleotide sequence: TGTGCCATCAGGGGGTTAGAGACAGATACGCAGTATTTT.